This T cell receptor (beta chain) is from a study of cytomegalovirus exposure and HLA in healthy donors. Primers: 60 Vbeta forward and 13 Jbeta reverse. The table came from immunoSEQ multiplex PCR; TCRdb's copy has only in-frame clones and leaves some out. The table records about 110,000 clones, around 82% of them present only once. V shed 5 bases, J shed 6 bases, and the junction held 9 bases outside the gene matches. Germline lookup yields CDR1 ENHRY and CDR2 SYGVKD. This CDR3 comprises 14 residues. This TCR came from a middle-aged man in good health and CMV-seronegative. The genes are TRBV10-3 and TRBJ1-2, with 7 bases fitting TRBD1. The specimen sequenced was PBMCs. In DNA form, the CDR3 reads TGTGCCATCAGTCCCGGGACAGACTTGGATGGCTACACCTTC. Encoded protein: CAISPGTDLDGYTF.